Included here is one T cell receptor (beta chain) sequence, with context. The CDR3 consists of 13 residues. In germline, CDR1 is MDHEN, CDR2 SYDVKM. Trimming removed 6 bases from V and 4 bases from J, with 13 bases in between. These data are taken from a study of T cell changes during pregnancy in multiple sclerosis. The repertoire was sequenced with immunoSEQ multiplex PCR; TCRdb's copy has only in-frame clones and lacks some. The sample holds about 80,000 clones, about 91% seen once. Sample: peripheral blood, taken before pregnancy. The clonotype originates from a female donor with multiple sclerosis, enrolled in a pregnancy study. The chain is built from TRBV28 and TRBJ2-7, with D perhaps TRBD1 (6 bases). The CDR3 coding sequence is TGTGCCAGCAGGCCTCGCCAGGGGTACGAGCAGTACTTC. It yields the protein CASRPRQGYEQYF.